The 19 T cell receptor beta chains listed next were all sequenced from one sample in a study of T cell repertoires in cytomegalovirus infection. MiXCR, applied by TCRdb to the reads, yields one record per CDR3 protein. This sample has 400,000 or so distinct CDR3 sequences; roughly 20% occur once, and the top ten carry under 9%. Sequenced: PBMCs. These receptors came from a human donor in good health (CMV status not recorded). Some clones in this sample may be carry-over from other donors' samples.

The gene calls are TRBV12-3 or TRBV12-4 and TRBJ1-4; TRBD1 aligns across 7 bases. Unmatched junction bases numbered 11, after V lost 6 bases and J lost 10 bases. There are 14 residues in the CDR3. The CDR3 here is CASSQGEPEGKLFF. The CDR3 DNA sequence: TGTGCCAGCAGCCAGGGGGAACCGGAAGGAAAACTGTTTTTT.

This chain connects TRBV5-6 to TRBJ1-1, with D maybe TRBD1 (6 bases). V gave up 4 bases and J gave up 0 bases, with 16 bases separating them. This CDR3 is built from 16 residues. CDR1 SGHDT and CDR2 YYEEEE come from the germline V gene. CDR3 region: CASSHLRQALNTEAFF. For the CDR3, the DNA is TGTGCCAGCAGCCATTTACGACAGGCCTTGAACACTGAAGCTTTCTTT.

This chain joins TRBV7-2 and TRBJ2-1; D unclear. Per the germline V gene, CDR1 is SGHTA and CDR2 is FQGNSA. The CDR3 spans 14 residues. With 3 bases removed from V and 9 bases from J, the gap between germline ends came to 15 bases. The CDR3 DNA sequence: TGTGCCAGCAGCTTGATCAACGCGTATAGTGAGCAGTTCTTC. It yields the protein CASSLINAYSEQFF.

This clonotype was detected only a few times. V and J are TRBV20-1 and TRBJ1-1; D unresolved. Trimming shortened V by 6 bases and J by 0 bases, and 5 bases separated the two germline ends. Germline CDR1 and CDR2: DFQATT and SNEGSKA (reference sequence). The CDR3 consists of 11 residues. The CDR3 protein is CSAEVNTEAFF. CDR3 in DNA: TGCAGTGCCGAGGTGAACACTGAAGCTTTCTTT.

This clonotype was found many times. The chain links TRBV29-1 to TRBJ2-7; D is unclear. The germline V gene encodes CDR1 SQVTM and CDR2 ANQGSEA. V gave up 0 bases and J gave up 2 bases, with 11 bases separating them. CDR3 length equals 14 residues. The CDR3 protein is CSVEDGRNPYEQYF. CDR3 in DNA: TGCAGCGTTGAAGATGGGCGGAACCCCTACGAGCAGTACTTC.

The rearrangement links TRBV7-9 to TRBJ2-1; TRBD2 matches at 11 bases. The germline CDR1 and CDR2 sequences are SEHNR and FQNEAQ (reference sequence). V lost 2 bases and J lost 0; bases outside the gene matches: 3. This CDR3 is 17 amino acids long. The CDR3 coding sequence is TGTGCCAGCAGCTTAATAGCGGGAGGGCTCTCCTACAATGAGCAGTTCTTC. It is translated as CASSLIAGGLSYNEQFF.

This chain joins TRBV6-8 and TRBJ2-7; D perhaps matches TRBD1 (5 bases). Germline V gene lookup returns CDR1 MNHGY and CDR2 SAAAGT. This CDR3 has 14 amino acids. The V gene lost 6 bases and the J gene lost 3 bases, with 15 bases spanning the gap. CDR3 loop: CASSPTVRGYEQYF. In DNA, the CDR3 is TGTGCCAGCAGCCCGACAGTGAGAGGCTACGAGCAGTACTTC.

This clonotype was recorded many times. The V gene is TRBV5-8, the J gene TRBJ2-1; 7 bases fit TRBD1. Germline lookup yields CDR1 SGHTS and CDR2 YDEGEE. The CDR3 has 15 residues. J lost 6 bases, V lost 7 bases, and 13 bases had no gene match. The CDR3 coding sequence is TGTGCCAGCTGCCCGTGGGACAGCCGAACCAATGAGCAGTTCTTC. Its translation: CASCPWDSRTNEQFF.

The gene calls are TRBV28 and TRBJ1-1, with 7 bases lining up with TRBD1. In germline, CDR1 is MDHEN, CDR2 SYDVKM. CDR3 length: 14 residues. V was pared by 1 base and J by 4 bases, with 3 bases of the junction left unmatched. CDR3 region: CASSLSRGGTEAFF. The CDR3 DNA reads TGTGCCAGCAGTTTATCCAGGGGGGGCACTGAAGCTTTCTTT.

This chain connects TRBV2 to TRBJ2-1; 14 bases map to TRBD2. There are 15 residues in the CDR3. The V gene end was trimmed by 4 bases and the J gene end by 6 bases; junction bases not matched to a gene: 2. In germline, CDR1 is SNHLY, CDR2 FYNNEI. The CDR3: CASSGGTSGSNEQFF. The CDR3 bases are TGTGCCAGCAGTGGGGGGACTAGCGGGAGCAATGAGCAGTTCTTC.

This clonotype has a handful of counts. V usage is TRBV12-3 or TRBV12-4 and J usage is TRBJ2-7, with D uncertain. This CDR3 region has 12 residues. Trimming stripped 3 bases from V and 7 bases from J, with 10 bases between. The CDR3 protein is CASSLGIGEQYF. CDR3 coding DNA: TGTGCCAGCAGTTTGGGGATAGGAGAGCAGTACTTC.

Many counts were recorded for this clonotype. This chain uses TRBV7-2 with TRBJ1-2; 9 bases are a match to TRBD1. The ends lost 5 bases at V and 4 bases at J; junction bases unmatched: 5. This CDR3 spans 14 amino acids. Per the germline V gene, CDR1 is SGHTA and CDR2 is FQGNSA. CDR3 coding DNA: TGTGCCAGCAGCGGACTGGACAGGGGCTATGGCTACACCTTC. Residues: CASSGLDRGYGYTF.

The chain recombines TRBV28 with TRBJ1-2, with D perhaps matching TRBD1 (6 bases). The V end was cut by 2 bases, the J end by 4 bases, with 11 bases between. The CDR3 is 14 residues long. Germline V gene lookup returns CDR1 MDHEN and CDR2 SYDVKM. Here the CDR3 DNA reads TGTGCCAGCAGTTTAGGGGGACAAGCCTATGGCTACACCTTC. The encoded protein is CASSLGGQAYGYTF.

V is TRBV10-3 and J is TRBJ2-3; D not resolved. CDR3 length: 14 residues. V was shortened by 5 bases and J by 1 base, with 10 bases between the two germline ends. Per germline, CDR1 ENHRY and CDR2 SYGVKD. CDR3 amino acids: CAISPSPGTDTQYF. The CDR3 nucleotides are TGTGCCATCAGTCCCTCCCCCGGCACAGATACGCAGTATTTT.

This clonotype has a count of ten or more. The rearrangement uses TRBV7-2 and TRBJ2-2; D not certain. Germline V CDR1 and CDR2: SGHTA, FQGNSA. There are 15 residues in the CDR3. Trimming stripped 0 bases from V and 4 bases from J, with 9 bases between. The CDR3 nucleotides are TGTGCCAGCAGCTTAGCAAGGACCACCACCGGGGAGCTGTTTTTT. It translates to CASSLARTTTGELFF. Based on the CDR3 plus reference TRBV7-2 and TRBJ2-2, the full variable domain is GAGVSQSPSNKVTEKGKDVELRCDPISGHTALYWYRQSLGQGLEFLIYFQGNSAPDKSGLPSDRFSAERTGGSVSTLTIQRTQQEDSAVYLCASSLARTTTGELFFGEGSRLTVL.

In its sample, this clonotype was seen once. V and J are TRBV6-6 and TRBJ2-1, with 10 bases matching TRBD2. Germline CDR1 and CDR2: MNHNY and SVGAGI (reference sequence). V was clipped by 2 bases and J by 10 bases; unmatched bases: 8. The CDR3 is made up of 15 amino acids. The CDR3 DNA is TGTGCCAGCAGTTACCGCCAGCGGGGGGGCCGGGAGCAGTTCTTC. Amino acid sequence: CASSYRQRGGREQFF.

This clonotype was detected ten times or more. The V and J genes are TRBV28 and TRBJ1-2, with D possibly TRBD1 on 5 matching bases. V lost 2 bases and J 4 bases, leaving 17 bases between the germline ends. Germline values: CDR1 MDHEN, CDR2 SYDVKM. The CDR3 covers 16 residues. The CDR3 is CASSLGSRVESYGYTF. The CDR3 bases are TGTGCCAGCAGTTTAGGTTCCAGGGTCGAGAGCTATGGCTACACCTTC.

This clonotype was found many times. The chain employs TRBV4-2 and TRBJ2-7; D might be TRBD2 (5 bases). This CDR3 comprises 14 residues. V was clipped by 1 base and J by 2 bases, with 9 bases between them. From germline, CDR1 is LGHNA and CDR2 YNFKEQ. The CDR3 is CASSQASGTYEQYF. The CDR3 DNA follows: TGTGCCAGCAGCCAAGCCTCCGGGACCTACGAGCAGTACTTC.

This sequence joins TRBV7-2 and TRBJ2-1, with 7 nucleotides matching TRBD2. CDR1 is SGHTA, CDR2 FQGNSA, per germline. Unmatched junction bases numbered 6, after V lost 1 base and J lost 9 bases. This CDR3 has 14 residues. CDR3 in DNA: TGTGCCAGCAGCTTAGGAGCGGGATCGGGTGAGCAGTTCTTC. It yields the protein CASSLGAGSGEQFF.